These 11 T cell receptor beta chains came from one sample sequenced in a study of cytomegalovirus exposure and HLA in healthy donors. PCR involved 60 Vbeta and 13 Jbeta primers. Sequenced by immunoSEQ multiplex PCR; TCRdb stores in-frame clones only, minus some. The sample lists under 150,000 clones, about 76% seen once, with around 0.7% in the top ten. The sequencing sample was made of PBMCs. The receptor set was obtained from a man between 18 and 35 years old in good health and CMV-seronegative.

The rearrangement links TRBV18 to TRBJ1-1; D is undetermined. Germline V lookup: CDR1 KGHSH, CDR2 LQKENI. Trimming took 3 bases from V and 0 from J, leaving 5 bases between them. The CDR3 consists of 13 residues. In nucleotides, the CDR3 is TGTGCCAGCTCACCCCAAATGAACACTGAAGCTTTCTTT. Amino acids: CASSPQMNTEAFF.

The CDR3 DNA is TGTGCCACCAGCGAAGCAAAAGCAGGGGAGCAGTTCTTC. It encodes CATSEAKAGEQFF. This chain joins TRBV15 and TRBJ2-1; a possible D gene is TRBD1 (5 bases). Germline V CDR1 and CDR2: LNHNV, YYDKDF (reference sequence). There are 13 residues in the CDR3. V was cut by 5 bases and J by 10 bases, with 15 bases left in between.

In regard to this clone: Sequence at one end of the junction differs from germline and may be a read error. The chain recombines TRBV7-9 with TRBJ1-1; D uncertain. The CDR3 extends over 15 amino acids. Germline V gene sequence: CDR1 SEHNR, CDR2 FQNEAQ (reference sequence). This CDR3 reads CASSATFGVKTEAFF. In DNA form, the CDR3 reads TGTGCCAGCAGCGCTACCTTCGGGGTGAAGACTGAAGCTTTCTTT.

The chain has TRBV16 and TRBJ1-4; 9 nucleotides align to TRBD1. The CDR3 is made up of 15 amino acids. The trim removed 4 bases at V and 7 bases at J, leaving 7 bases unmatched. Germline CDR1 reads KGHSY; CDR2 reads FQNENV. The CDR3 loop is CASSPDTGGGEKLFF. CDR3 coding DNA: TGTGCCAGCAGCCCAGACACAGGGGGCGGTGAAAAACTGTTTTTT.

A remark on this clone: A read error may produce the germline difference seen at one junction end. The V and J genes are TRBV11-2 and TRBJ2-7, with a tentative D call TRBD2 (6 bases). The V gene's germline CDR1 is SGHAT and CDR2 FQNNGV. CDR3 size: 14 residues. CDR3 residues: CASMLTPLGEGGMF. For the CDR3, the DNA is TGTGCCAGCATGCTTACTCCTTTAGGAGAGGGAGGAATGTTC.

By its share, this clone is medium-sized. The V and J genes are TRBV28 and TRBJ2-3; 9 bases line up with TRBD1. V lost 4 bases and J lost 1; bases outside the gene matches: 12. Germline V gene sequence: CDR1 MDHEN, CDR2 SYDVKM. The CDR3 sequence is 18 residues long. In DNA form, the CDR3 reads TGTGCCAGCAGTTCAAGGTACCGGGACAGGGCCCGCACAGATACGCAGTATTTT. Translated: CASSSRYRDRARTDTQYF.

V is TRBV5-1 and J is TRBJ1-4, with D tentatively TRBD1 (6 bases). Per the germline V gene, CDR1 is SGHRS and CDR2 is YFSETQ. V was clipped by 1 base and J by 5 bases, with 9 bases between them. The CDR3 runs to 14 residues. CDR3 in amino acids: CASSLSQGNEKLFF. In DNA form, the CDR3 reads TGCGCCAGCAGCTTGAGCCAGGGGAATGAAAAACTGTTTTTT.

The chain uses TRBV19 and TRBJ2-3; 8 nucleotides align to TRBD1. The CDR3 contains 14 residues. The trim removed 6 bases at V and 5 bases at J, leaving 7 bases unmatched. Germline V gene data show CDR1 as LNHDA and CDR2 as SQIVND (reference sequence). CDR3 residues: CASRLTGGRDTQYF. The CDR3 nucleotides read TGTGCCAGTAGACTTACAGGGGGGAGAGATACGCAGTATTTT.

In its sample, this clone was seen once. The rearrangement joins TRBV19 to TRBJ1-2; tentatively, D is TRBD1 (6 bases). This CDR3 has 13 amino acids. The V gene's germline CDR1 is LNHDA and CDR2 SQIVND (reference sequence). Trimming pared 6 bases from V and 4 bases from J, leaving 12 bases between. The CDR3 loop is CASRPGQSYGYTF. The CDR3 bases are TGTGCCAGTAGACCCGGACAGTCCTATGGCTACACCTTC. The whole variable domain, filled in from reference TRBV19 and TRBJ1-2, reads DGGITQSPKYLFRKEGQNVTLSCEQNLNHDAMYWYRQDPGQGLRLIYYSQIVNDFQKGDIAEGYSVSREKKESFPLTVTSAQKNPTAFYLCASRPGQSYGYTFGSGTRLTVV.

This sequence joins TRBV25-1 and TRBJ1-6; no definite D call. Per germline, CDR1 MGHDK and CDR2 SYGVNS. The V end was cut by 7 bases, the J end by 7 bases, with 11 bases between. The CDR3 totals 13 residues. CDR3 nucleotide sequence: TGTGCCAGCACTCGTGTCACAAATTCACCCCTCCACTTT. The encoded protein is CASTRVTNSPLHF. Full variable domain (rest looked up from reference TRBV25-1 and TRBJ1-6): EADIYQTPRYLVIGTGKKITLECSQTMGHDKMYWYQQDPGMELHLIHYSYGVNSTEKGDLSSESTVSRIRTEHFPLTLESARPSHTSQYLCASTRVTNSPLHFGNGTRLTVT.

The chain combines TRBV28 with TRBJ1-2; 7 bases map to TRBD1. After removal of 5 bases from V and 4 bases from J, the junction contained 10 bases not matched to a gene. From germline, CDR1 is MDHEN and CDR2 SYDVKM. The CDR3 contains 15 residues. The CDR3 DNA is TGTGCCAGCAGTGGACAGGCAACCCCTGGCTATGGCTACACCTTC. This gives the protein CASSGQATPGYGYTF.